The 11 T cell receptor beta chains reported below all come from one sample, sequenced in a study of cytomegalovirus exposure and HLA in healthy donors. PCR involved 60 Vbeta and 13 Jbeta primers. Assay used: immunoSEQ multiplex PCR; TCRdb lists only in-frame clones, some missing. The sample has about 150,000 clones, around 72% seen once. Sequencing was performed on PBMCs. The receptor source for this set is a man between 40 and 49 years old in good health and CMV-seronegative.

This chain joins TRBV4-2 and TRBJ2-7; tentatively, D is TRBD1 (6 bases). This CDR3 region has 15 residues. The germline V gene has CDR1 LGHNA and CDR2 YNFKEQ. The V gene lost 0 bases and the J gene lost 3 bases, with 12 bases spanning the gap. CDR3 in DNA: TGTGCCAGCAGCCAAGATCAACGGACAGACTACGAGCAGTACTTC. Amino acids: CASSQDQRTDYEQYF.

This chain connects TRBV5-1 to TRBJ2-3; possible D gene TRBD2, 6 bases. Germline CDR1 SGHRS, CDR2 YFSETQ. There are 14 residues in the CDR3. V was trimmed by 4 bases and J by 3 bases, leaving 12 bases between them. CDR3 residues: CASSRERGTDTQYF. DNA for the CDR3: TGCGCCAGCAGCCGGGAACGGGGGACAGATACGCAGTATTTT.

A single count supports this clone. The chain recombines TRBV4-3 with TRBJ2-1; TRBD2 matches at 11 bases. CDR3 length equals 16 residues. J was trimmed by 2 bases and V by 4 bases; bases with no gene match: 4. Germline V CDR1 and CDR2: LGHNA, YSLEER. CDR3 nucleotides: TGCGCCAGCAGCCGAGCACTAGCGGGGGCCTACAATGAGCAGTTCTTC. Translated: CASSRALAGAYNEQFF.

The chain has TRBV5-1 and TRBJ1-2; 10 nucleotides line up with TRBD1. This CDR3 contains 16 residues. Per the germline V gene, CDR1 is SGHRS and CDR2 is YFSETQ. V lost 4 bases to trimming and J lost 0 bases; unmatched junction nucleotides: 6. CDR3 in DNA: TGCGCCAGCAGCATCTGGACAGGGGGGACTAACTATGGCTACACCTTC. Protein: CASSIWTGGTNYGYTF.

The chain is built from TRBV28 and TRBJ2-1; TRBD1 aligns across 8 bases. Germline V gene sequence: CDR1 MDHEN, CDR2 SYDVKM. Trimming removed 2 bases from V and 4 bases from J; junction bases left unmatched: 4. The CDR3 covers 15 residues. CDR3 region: CASSLRTGLYNEQFF. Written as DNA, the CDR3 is TGTGCCAGCAGTTTAAGGACAGGGTTATACAATGAGCAGTTCTTC.

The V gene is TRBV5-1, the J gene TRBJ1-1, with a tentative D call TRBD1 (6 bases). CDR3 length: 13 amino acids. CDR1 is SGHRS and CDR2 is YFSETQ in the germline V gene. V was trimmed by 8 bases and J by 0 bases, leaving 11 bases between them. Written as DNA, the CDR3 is TGCGCCAGTACAGGGCAGATGAACACTGAAGCTTTCTTT. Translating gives CASTGQMNTEAFF. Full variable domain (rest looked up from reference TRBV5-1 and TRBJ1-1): KAGVTQTPRYLIKTRGQQVTLSCSPISGHRSVSWYQQTPGQGLQFLFEYFSETQRNKGNFPGRFSGRQFSNSRSEMNVSTLELGDSALYLCASTGQMNTEAFFGQGTRLTVV.

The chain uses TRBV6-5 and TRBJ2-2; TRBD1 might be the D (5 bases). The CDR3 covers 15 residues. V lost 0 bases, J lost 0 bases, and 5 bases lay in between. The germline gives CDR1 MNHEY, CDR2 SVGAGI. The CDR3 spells CASSYSQANTGELFF. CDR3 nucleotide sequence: TGTGCCAGCAGTTACTCACAGGCGAACACCGGGGAGCTGTTTTTT.

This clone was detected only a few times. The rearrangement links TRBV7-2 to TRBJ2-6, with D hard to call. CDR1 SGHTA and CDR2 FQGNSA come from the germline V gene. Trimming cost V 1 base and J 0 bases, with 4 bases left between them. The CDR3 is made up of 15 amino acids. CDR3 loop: CASSLVFSGANVLTF. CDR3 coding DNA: TGTGCCAGCAGCTTAGTCTTCTCTGGGGCCAACGTCCTGACTTTC.

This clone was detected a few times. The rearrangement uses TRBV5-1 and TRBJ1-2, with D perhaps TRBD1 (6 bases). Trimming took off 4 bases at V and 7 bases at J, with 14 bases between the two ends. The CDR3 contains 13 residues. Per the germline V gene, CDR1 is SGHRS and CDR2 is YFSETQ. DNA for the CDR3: TGCGCCAGCAGCGAAACAGGGAAGGGTGGCTACACCTTC. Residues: CASSETGKGGYTF.

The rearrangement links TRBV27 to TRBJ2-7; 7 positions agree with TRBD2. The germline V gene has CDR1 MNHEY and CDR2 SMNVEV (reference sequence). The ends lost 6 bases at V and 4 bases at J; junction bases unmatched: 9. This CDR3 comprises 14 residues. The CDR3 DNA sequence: TGTGCCAGCAGCTTGGGGAGGGGAAAGTACGAGCAGTACTTC. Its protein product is CASSLGRGKYEQYF.

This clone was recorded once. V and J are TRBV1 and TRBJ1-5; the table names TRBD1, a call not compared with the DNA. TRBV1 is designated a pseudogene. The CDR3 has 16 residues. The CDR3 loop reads CTSMWQGKEGNQPQHF. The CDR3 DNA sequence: TGCACCAGCATGTGGCAGGGTAAAGAAGGCAATCAGCCCCAGCATTTT.